The table lists the clone carrying this TCR beta chain with many counts. Its antigen is not identified. The record originates from a study of T cells in Graves' hyperthyroidism and ophthalmopathy. Regarding the study as a whole: Median prediction lead before ophthalmopathy onset was about 6.7 months with the model. Using 13 V-J features, a model discriminated ophthalmopathy from stable hyperthyroidism.

RNA transcripts served as the template for amplifying TCR beta CDR3 regions. The study used the HTBI primer set for a first-round RT-PCR of the TCR CDR3. TCRdb reprocessed the multiplex PCR reads via MiXCR and lists one record per CDR3 protein. Here the sample spans 300,000 to 450,000 distinct CDR3 sequences, roughly an eighth being singletons. The CDR3 is made up of 15 amino acids. Between the trimmed V and J ends, which lost 4 bases and 5 bases, there was a span of 17 bases. Germline CDR1 reads LGHDT; CDR2 reads YNNKEL (reference sequence). Patients counted as stable if ophthalmopathy did not develop within 18 months.

This receptor was identified in a woman in her late teens or twenties with Graves' hyperthyroidism. This chain joins TRBV3-1 and TRBJ2-5, with a possible D match to TRBD1 (5 bases). Sequencing was done on a sample of blood. The CDR3 DNA follows: TGTGCCAGCAGCCCTTCCTCAGGGAAGGGGGAGACCCAGTACTTC. It yields the protein CASSPSSGKGETQYF.